The present TCR beta chain was sequenced within a study of human T cells and chemical hapten exposure. Each CDR3 protein gets one entry after TCRdb re-called the RACE reads with MiXCR. The repertoire holds roughly 89,000 distinct CDR3 sequences, with 11% as singletons. Time point specified: patch test 3, about 24 weeks after DPC sensitization. Treatment denoted: therapeutic diphenylcyclopropenone sensitization with weekly scalp DPC. Sample donors consisted of patients with alopecia, aged 18 to 70 years, who were suitable for DPC. This clonotype has at least ten counts. The CDR3 is 11 amino acids. CDR1 DFQATT and CDR2 SNEGSKA come from the germline V gene (reference sequence). V lost 0 bases and J 5 bases, leaving 5 bases between the germline ends.

The sample here was whole blood, taken in connection with sensitization to the hapten diphenylcyclopropenone (DPC). The rearrangement links TRBV20-1 to TRBJ2-7; D remains ambiguous. The TCR was taken from a woman aged 25 to 39 with alopecia areata. Some clones in this sample may be carry-over from other donors' samples. CDR3 region: CSARDVHEQYF. The DNA for the CDR3 is TGCAGTGCTAGAGATGTTCACGAGCAGTACTTC.